This TCR beta chain derives from a study of cytomegalovirus exposure and HLA in healthy donors. Per germline, CDR1 MNHNY and CDR2 SVGAGI (reference sequence). This CDR3 is 13 amino acids long. Trimming cost V 7 bases and J 8 bases; bases outside gene matches: 9. This clone was recorded only once. The assay was immunoSEQ multiplex PCR, and TCRdb's table has in-frame clones only and misses some. The data hold under 95,000 clones, with approximately 90% observed a single time. The chain links TRBV6-6 to TRBJ1-2; TRBD1 matches at 8 bases. Sequencing input: PBMCs. This sequence originates from a man aged 25-45 years in good health and CMV-seronegative. The DNA of the CDR3 is TGTGCCAGCATCCCGCAGGGGGCGGGGGGCTACACCTTC. It is translated as CASIPQGAGGYTF.